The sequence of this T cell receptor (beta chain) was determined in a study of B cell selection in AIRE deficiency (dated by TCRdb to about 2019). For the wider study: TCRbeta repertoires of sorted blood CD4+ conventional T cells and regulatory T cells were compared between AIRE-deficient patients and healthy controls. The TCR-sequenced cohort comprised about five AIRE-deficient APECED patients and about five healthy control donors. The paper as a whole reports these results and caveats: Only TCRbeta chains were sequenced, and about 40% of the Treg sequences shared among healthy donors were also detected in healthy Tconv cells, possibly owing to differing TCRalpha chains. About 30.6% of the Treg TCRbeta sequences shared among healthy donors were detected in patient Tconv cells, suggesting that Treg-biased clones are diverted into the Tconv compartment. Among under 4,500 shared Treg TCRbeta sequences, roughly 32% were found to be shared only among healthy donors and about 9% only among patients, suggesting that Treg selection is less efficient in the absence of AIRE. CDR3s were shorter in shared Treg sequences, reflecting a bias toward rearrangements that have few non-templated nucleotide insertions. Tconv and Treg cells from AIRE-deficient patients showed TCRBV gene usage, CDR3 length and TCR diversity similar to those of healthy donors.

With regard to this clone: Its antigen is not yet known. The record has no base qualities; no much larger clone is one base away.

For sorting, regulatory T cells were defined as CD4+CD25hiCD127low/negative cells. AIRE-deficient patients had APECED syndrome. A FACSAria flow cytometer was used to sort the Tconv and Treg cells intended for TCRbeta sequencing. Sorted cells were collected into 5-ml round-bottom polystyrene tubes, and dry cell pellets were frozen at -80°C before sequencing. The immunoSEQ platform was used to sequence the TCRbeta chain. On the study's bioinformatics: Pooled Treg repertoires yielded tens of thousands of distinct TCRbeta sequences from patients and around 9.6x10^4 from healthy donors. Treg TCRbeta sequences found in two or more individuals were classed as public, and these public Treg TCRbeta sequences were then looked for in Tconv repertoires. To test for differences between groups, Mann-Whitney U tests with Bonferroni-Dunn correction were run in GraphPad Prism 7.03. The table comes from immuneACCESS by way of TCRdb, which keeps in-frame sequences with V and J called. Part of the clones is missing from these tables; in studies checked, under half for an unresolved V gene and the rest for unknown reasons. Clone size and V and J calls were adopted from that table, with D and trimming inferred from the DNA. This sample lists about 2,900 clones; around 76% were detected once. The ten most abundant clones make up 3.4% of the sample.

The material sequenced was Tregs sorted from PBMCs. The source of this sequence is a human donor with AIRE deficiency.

The CDR3 amino acid sequence is: CASSPGQNTDTQYF. The nucleotides read TGTGCCAGCTCACCAGGGCAGAACACAGATACGCAGTATTTT. The chain is encoded by TRBV18 joined to TRBJ2-3; no D gene call is confident. The trim is 2 bases for V and 2 bases for J, with a gap of 8 bases between the germline ends. Its CDR3 holds 14 amino acids, cysteine through phenylalanine. CDR3 DNA is the only sequence kept; it has 42 bases, read in frame from the first base. From the germline V gene, CDR1 is KGHSH and CDR2 is LQKENI.